This is a list of T cell receptor beta chains from one sample in a study of blood T cell repertoires in COVID-19. Profiling relied on immunoSEQ multiplex PCR, and the TCRdb table lists in-frame clones only, not all of them. This sample carries approximately 190,000 clones, 82% of them seen once, and the ten largest clones take 4.5% to 6.5%. Sequenced input: PBMCs or T cells enriched from blood (not recorded which). The source of these receptors is a woman aged 60-75 years with acute COVID-19. Both conserved end residues are part of each CDR3. D genes are given only for firm matches.

>TRBV4-1|TRBJ1-5|-
TGCGCCAGCAGCCGGGCCCCCCTTCCATTTAGCAATCAGCCCCAGCATTTT
CASSRAPLPFSNQPQHF
>TRBV30|TRBJ2-7|TRBD1
TGTGCCTGGGACAGGGGGCTCTACGAGCAGTACTTC
CAWDRGLYEQYF
>TRBV11-3|TRBJ2-1|-
TGTGCCAGCAGCTCCCAGGGTTCCTACAATGAGCAGTTCTTC
CASSSQGSYNEQFF
>TRBV4-2|TRBJ2-2|-
TGTGCCAGCAGCACCCGGGATAGCTTGAACACCGGGGAGCTGTTTTTT
CASSTRDSLNTGELFF
>TRBV20-1|TRBJ1-2|-
TGCAATGGACTAGACAATAAGGGCTACACCTTC
CNGLDNKGYTF
>TRBV11-2|TRBJ2-2|-
TGTGCCAGCAGCGAGGGACACCCGAACACCGGGGAGCTGTTTTTT
CASSEGHPNTGELFF
>TRBV4-3|TRBJ2-7|-
TGCGCCAGCAGCCAAGATACGGCTAGCGAGCAGTACTTC
CASSQDTASEQYF
>TRBV3-1/TRBV3-2|TRBJ1-1|-
TGTGCCAGCAGCCAAGGACCCCTCCCTGGAGGAGCTTTCTTT
CASSQGPLPGGAFF
>TRBV10-1|TRBJ1-5|-
TGCGCCAGCAGTGAGTCCCCAAATCAGCCCCAGCATTTT
CASSESPNQPQHF
>TRBV28|TRBJ2-2|TRBD1
TGTGCCAGCAGTTCCCTGAGGACAGGGGCTGTAGCGGAGCTGTTTTTT
CASSSLRTGAVAELFF
>TRBV2|TRBJ2-1|TRBD1
TGTGCCAGCAGACACGACAGGGGTGGTGAGCAGTTCTTC
CASRHDRGGEQFF
>TRBV30|TRBJ1-6|-
TGTGCCTGGAGTGTACAAAGTTCGCCCTATAATTCACCCCTCCACTTT
CAWSVQSSPYNSPLHF
>TRBV21-1|TRBJ2-3|-
TGTGCCAGCAGCAAAGTTGGCAGGGGGCGTCATCAGGCTGCTTCTACGCAGTATTTT
CASSKVGRGRHQAASTQYF
>TRBV21-1|TRBJ1-3|-
TGTGCCAGCAGCAAATACCAGGGGGGAAACACCATATATTTT
CASSKYQGGNTIYF
>TRBV5-1|TRBJ2-2|-
TGCGCCAGCAGCAACCCGGGACTTGCGAACACCGGGGAGCTGTTTTTT
CASSNPGLANTGELFF
>TRBV6-2/TRBV6-3|TRBJ1-6|TRBD1
TGTGCCAGCAGTCCCGGGACAGGGGGTCGATCACCCCTCCACTTT
CASSPGTGGRSPLHF
>TRBV10-1|TRBJ2-5|-
TGCGCCAGCAGTGGGGTAATCGGGGAGACCCAGTACTTC
CASSGVIGETQYF
>TRBV7-2|TRBJ2-5|-
TGTGCCAGCAGCCGAAGCGGCCAAGAGACCCAGTACTTC
CASSRSGQETQYF
>TRBV14|TRBJ2-1|-
TGTGCCAGCAGCCGAATCACTAGTGGTTCCTACAATGAGCAGTTCTTC
CASSRITSGSYNEQFF
>TRBV27|TRBJ1-1|-
TGTGCCAGCAGCCCTTATGCGAGGACTGAAGCTTTCTTT
CASSPYARTEAFF
>TRBV15|TRBJ1-2|-
TGTGCCACCAGCAGTGCGGCCGGGAATGGCTACACCTTC
CATSSAAGNGYTF
>TRBV6-1|TRBJ2-3|TRBD2
TGTGCCAGCAGTGACCATTCCGGGACTAGCGTTGGAGATACGCAGTATTTT
CASSDHSGTSVGDTQYF
>TRBV18|TRBJ2-2|TRBD1
TGTGCCAGCTCACCACCCGGGACAGGGTCCACCGGGGAGCTGTTTTTT
CASSPPGTGSTGELFF
>TRBV12-3/TRBV12-4|TRBJ1-1|-
TGTGCCAGCAGGACAGGTATGAACACTGAAGCTTTCTTT
CASRTGMNTEAFF
>TRBV15|TRBJ1-2|-
TGTGCCACCAGCAGAGATTCTACGAGGAAAACTAACTATGGCTACACCTTC
CATSRDSTRKTNYGYTF
>TRBV11-2|TRBJ1-1|TRBD1
TGTGCCAGCCTCGGGGGGCAGGGGGCTAACACTGAAGCTTTCTTT
CASLGGQGANTEAFF
>TRBV4-1|TRBJ2-2|TRBD1
TGCGCCAGCGCTACAGGGGGAGACACCGGGGAGCTGTTTTTT
CASATGGDTGELFF
>TRBV5-8|TRBJ2-1|-
TGTGCCAGCAGCTTACTCCAAGGGAGCCCCTCCTACAATGAGCAGTTCTTC
CASSLLQGSPSYNEQFF
>TRBV5-4|TRBJ2-3|-
TGTGCCAGCAGCTCTGCAGGGATAGCGCAGTATTTT
CASSSAGIAQYF
>TRBV7-2|TRBJ1-3|TRBD1
TGTGCCAGCTTCCCCCGGGGGACAGTAGGAAACACCATATATTTT
CASFPRGTVGNTIYF